Listed below are T cell receptor beta chains from one sample, sequenced in a study of cytomegalovirus exposure and HLA in healthy donors. Generated by immunoSEQ multiplex PCR, the TCRdb table keeps only in-frame clones and is missing some. The sample holds about 180,000 clones, less than 85% seen once. The sample was PBMCs. The receptors derive from a man between 18 and 29 years old in good health and CMV-seropositive. The CDR3 runs from the conserved cysteine through the conserved F or W. Each record gives: CDR3 length, J gene, D gene, V gene, clone size, CDR3 protein, CDR3 DNA. D genes are given only for firm matches. Clone size is not always given. Where it is, it says once, few, many or a class for expanded clones.

15 TRBJ2-1 - TRBV9 - CASSVKGDGYNEQFF TGTGCCAGCAGCGTTAAGGGGGACGGGTACAATGAGCAGTTCTTC
13 TRBJ1-2 TRBD1 TRBV11-3 - CASSPTGDYGYTF TGTGCCAGCAGTCCGACAGGGGACTATGGCTACACCTTC
18 TRBJ2-1 TRBD2 TRBV29-1 once CSVVGLAGGPSSYNEQFF TGCAGCGTGGTGGGACTAGCGGGAGGGCCGAGCTCCTACAATGAGCAGTTCTTC
11 TRBJ2-4 - TRBV7-9 - CASSQKNIQYF TGTGCCAGCAGCCAGAAAAACATTCAGTACTTC
13 TRBJ2-7 - TRBV11-3 - CASRKGDAGEQYF TGTGCCAGCCGAAAGGGGGACGCAGGCGAGCAGTACTTC
14 TRBJ2-2 - TRBV6-4 - CASEEVANTGELFF TGTGCCAGCGAAGAGGTCGCGAACACCGGGGAGCTGTTTTTT
15 TRBJ2-1 TRBD2 TRBV10-3 few CAISPTSGGANEQFF TGTGCCATCAGCCCCACTAGCGGGGGGGCGAATGAGCAGTTCTTC
14 TRBJ2-2 - TRBV11-2 - CASSYSGAGGELFF TGTGCCAGCAGTTACTCAGGGGCTGGCGGGGAGCTGTTTTTT
14 TRBJ1-5 - TRBV28 - CASSHGSSNQPQHF TGTGCCAGCAGTCATGGCTCATCCAATCAGCCCCAGCATTTT
16 TRBJ1-5 TRBD1 TRBV4-1 few CASSQESGGSNQPQHF TGCGCCAGCAGCCAAGAGTCAGGGGGAAGCAATCAGCCCCAGCATTTT
14 TRBJ2-5 TRBD2 TRBV28 - CASRGGAGQETQYF TGTGCCAGCCGGGGGGGCGCTGGGCAAGAGACCCAGTACTTC
11 TRBJ1-2 - TRBV30 - CAWGEGDGYTF TGTGCCTGGGGCGAGGGAGATGGCTACACCTTC
15 TRBJ2-1 TRBD1 TRBV27 - CASSLGQGPVSEQFF TGTGCCAGCAGTTTAGGACAGGGGCCGGTCAGTGAGCAGTTCTTC
14 TRBJ2-7 - TRBV11-1 - CASSLGQISYEQYF TGTGCCAGCAGCTTAGGACAGATCTCCTACGAGCAGTACTTC
13 TRBJ1-1 TRBD1 TRBV9 - CASSGDRATEAFF TGTGCCAGCAGCGGGGACAGGGCCACTGAAGCTTTCTTT
15 TRBJ2-7 TRBD2 TRBV27 - CASSPGLAGAYEQYF TGTGCCAGCAGCCCTGGACTAGCGGGAGCCTACGAGCAGTACTTC
12 TRBJ2-7 - TRBV2 - CASSVSGYEQYF TGTGCCAGCAGTGTCTCAGGGTACGAGCAGTACTTC
13 TRBJ2-7 - TRBV19 - CASSADGLYEQYF TGTGCCAGTAGTGCAGATGGGCTCTACGAGCAGTACTTC
14 TRBJ2-1 - TRBV10-3 - CAINPGISYNEQFF TGTGCCATCAACCCCGGGATCTCCTACAATGAGCAGTTCTTC
14 TRBJ2-7 - TRBV11-1 - CASSLGQGDYEQYF TGTGCCAGCAGCTTGGGACAAGGTGACTACGAGCAGTACTTC
14 TRBJ2-1 - TRBV2 once CASSEASSYNEQFF TGTGCCAGCAGTGAGGCTAGCTCCTACAATGAGCAGTTCTTC
15 TRBJ2-7 TRBD1 TRBV11-2 - CASSFNRGNSYEQYF TGTGCCAGCAGCTTTAACAGGGGAAACTCCTACGAGCAGTACTTC